This TCR beta chain was profiled in a study of T cell responses to AZD1222 COVID-19 vaccine. The CDR3 contains 15 residues. The germline V and J ends were trimmed by 6 bases and 4 bases, with 15 bases remaining between them. Germline loops: CDR1 MDHEN, CDR2 SYDVKM. Produced via immunoSEQ multiplex PCR; TCRdb's table is partial and in-frame only. Of 150,000 or so clones in the sample, about 89% were seen once. Sequencing was performed on peripheral blood, taken on day 0 of AZD1222 vaccination. The TCR originated in an adult in good health. This rearrangement joins TRBV28 to TRBJ2-2; possibly TRBD1 or TRBD2 for D (5 bases each). DNA of the CDR3: TGTGCCAGCAGCATACACCGGGACCGCACCGGGGAGCTGTTTTTT. Encoded protein: CASSIHRDRTGELFF.